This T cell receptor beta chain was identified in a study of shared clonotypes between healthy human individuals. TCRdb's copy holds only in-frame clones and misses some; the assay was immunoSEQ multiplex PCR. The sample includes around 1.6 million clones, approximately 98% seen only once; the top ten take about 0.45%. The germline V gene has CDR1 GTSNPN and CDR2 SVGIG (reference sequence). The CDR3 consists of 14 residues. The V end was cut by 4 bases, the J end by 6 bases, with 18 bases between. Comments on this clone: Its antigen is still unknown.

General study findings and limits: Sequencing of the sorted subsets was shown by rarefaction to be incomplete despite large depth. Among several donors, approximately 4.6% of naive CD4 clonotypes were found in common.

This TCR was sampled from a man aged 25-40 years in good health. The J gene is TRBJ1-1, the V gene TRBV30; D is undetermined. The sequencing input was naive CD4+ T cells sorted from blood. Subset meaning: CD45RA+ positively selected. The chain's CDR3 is CAWMMKGKYAEAFF. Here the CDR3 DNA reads TGTGCCTGGATGATGAAGGGAAAGTACGCTGAAGCTTTCTTT.